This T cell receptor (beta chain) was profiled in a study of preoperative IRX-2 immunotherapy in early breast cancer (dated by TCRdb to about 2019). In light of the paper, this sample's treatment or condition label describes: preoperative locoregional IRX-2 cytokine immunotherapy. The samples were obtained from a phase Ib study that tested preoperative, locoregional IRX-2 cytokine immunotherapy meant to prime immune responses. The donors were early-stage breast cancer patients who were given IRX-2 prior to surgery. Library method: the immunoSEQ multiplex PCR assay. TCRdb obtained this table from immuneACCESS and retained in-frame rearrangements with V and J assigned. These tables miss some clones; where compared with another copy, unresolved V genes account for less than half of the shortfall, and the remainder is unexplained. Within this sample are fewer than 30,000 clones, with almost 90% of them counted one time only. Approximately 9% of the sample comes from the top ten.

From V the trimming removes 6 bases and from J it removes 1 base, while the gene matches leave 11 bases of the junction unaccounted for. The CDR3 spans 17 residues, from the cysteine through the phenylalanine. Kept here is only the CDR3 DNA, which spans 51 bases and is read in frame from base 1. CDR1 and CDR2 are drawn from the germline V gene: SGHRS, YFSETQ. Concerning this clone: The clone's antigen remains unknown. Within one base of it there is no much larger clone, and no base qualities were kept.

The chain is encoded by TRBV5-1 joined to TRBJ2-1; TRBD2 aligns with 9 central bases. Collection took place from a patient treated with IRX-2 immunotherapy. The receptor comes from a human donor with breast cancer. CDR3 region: CASTPELAGASYNEQFF. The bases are TGCGCCAGCACCCCCGAATTAGCGGGGGCGTCCTACAATGAGCAGTTCTTC.